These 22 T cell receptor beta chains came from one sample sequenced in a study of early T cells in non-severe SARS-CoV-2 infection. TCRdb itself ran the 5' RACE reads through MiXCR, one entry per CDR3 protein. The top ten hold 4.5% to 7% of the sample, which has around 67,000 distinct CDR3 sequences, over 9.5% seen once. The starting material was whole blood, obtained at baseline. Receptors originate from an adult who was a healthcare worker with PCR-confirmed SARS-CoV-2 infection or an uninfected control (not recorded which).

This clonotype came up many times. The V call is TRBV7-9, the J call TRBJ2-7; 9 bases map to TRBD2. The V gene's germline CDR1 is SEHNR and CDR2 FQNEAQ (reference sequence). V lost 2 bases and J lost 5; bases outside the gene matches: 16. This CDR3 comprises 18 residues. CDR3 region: CASSLPPRLAGKLNEQYF. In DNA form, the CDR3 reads TGTGCCAGCAGCTTACCCCCTAGGCTAGCGGGAAAATTGAACGAGCAGTACTTC.

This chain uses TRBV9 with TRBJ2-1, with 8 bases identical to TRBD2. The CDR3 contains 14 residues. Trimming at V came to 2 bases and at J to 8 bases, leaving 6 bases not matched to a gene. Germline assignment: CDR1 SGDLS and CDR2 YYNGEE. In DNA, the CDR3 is TGTGCCAGCAGCGTCTCGGGACTAGGCTATGAGCAGTTCTTC. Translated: CASSVSGLGYEQFF. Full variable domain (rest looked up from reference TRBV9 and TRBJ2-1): DSGVTQTPKHLITATGQRVTLRCSPRSGDLSVYWYQQSLDQGLQFLIQYYNGEERAKGNILERFSAQQFPDLHSELNLSSLELGDSALYFCASSVSGLGYEQFFGPGTRLTVL.

DNA of the CDR3: TGTGCCAGCATTAGGGTCCTCGGAGGATCCCAATCGGGCTACACCTTC. This gives the protein CASIRVLGGSQSGYTF. V and J are TRBV12-3 or TRBV12-4 and TRBJ1-2; D is unresolved. The CDR3 covers 16 residues. The V end was cut by 7 bases, the J end by 8 bases, with 26 bases between.

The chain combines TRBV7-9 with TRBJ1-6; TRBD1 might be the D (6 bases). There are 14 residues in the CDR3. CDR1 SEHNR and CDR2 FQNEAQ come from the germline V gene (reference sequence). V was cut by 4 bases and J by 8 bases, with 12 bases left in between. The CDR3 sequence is CASSSLYRDSPLHF. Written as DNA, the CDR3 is TGTGCCAGCAGCTCACTTTACAGGGATTCACCCCTCCACTTT. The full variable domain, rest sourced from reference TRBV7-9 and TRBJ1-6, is DTGVSQNPRHKITKRGQNVTFRCDPISEHNRLYWYRQTLGQGPEFLTYFQNEAQLEKSRLLSDRFSAERPKGSFSTLEIQRTEQGDSAMYLCASSSLYRDSPLHFGNGTRLTVT.

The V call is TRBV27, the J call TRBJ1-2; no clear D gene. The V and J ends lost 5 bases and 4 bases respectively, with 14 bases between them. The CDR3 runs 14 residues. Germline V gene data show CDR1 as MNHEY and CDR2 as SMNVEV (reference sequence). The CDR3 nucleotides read TGTGCCAGCAGTATAACCGGAGCCCCCTATGGCTACACCTTC. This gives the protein CASSITGAPYGYTF.

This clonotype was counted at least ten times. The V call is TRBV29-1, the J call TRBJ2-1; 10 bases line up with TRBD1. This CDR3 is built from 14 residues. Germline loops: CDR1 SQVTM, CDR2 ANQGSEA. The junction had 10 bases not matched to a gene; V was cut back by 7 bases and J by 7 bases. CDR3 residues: CSAVRDRGRNEQFF. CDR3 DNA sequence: TGCAGCGCCGTCCGGGACAGGGGAAGGAATGAGCAGTTCTTC.

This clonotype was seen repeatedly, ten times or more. The DNA for the CDR3 is TGTGCCACCAGTGATTTGAAGGAAAACACCGGGGAGCTGTTTTTT. Translated, it gives CATSDLKENTGELFF. The chain joins TRBV24-1 to TRBJ2-2; no firm D call. The V gene lost 0 bases and the J gene lost 2 bases, with 6 bases spanning the gap. Germline CDR1 and CDR2: KGHDR and SFDVKD. This CDR3 comprises 15 residues.

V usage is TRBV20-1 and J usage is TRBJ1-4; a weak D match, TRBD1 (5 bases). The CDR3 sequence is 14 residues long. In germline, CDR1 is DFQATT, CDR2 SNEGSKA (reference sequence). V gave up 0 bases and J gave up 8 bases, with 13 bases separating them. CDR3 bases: TGCAGTGCTAGAGATTTCGCAGGGCGGGAAAAACTGTTTTTT. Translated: CSARDFAGREKLFF.

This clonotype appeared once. CDR3: CASRREGTGELFF. For the CDR3, the DNA is TGTGCCAGTCGACGGGAGGGAACCGGGGAGCTGTTTTTT. V and J are TRBV19 and TRBJ2-2; 8 nucleotides align to TRBD2. The junction had 4 bases not matched to a gene; V was cut back by 8 bases and J by 5 bases. Germline assignment: CDR1 LNHDA and CDR2 SQIVND (reference sequence). The CDR3 is 13 residues long.

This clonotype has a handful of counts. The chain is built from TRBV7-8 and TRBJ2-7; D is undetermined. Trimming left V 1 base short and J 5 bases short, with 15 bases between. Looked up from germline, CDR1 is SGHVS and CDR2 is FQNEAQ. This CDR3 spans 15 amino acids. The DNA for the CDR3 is TGTGCCAGCAGCTTAGTTGGCCTCTCAAGCCACGAGCAGTACTTC. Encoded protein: CASSLVGLSSHEQYF.

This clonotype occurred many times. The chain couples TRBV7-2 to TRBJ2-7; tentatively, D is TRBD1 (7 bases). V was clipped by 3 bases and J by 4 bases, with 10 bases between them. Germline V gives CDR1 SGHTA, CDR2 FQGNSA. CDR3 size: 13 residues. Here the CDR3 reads CASSFSGGYEQYF. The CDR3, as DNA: TGTGCCAGCAGCTTTTCAGGGGGGTACGAGCAGTACTTC.

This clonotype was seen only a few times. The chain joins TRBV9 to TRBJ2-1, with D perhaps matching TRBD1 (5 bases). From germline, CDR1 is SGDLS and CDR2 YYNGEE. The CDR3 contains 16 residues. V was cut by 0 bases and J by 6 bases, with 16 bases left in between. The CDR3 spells CASSVGRQGWSNEQFF. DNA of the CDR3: TGTGCCAGCAGCGTAGGTCGGCAGGGCTGGTCCAATGAGCAGTTCTTC.

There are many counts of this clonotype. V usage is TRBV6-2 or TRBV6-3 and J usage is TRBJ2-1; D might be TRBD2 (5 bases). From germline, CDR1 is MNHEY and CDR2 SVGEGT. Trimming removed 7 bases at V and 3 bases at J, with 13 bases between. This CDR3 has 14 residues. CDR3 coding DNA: TGTGCCAGCACCCCGGACTCGTACTACAATGAGCAGTTCTTC. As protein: CASTPDSYYNEQFF.

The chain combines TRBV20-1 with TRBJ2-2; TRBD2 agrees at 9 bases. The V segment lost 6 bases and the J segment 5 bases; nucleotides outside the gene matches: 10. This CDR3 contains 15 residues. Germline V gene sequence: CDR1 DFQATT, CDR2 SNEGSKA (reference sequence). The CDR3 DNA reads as TGCAGTGCACGAGTAGCGGGAGTCGGAACCGGGGAGCTGTTTTTT. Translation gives CSARVAGVGTGELFF.

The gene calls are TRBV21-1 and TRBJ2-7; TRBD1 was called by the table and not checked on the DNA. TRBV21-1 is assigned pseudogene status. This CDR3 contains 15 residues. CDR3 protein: CASRPNGSCSYEQYF. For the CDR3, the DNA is TGTGCCAGCCGCCCCAATGGGTCCTGCTCCTACGAGCAGTACTTC.

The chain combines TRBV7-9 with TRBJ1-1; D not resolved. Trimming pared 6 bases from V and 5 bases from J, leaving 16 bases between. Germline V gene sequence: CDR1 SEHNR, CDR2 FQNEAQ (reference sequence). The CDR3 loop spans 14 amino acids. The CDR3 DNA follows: TGTGCCAGCAGGTTTGAGCCTGGGCGGACTGAAGCTTTCTTT. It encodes CASRFEPGRTEAFF.

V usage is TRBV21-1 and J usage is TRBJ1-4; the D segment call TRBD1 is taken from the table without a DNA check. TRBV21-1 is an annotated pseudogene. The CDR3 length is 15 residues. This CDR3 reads CASSARGVTNEKLFF. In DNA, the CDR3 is TGTGCCAGCAGCGCCAGGGGAGTCACTAATGAAAAACTGTTTTTT.

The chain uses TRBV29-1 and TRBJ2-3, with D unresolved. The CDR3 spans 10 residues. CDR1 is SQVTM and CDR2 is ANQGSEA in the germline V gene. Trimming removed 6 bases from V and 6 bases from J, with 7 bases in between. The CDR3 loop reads CSVQSDTQYF. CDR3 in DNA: TGCAGCGTCCAGAGTGATACGCAGTATTTT.

The CDR3 protein is CASRSRTGEVAGANVLTF. In DNA form, the CDR3 reads TGTGCCAGCAGATCCAGGACAGGGGAAGTGGCTGGGGCCAACGTCCTGACTTTC. V gene TRBV6-6 combines with J gene TRBJ2-6; 9 bases match TRBD1. Germline CDR1 MNHNY, CDR2 SVGAGI (reference sequence). CDR3 size: 18 residues. V lost 6 bases and J lost 2; bases outside the gene matches: 11.

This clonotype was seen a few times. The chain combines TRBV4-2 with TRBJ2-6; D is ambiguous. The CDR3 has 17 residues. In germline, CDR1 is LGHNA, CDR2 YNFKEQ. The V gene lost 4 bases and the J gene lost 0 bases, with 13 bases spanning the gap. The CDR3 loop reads CASSPRTESSGANVLTF. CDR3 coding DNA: TGTGCCAGCAGCCCCCGGACGGAAAGCTCTGGGGCCAACGTCCTGACTTTC.

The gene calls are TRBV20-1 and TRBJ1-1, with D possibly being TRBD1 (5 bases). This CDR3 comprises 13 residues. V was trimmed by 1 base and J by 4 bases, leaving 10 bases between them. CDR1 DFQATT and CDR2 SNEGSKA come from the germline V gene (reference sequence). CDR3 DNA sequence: TGCAGTGCTAGAGGGCAGGGAGTCACTGAAGCTTTCTTT. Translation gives CSARGQGVTEAFF.

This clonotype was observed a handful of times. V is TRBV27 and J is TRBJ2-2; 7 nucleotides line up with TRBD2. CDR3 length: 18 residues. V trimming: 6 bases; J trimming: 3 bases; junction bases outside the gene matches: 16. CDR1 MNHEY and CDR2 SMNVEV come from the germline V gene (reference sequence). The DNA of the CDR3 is TGTGCCAGCAGACCTCGGACGTGGCGGGAGATTGACACCGGGGAGCTGTTTTTT. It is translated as CASRPRTWREIDTGELFF.